The TCR beta chain under discussion was sequenced for a study of blood T cell repertoires in COVID-19. V was trimmed by 0 bases and J by 5 bases, leaving 9 bases between them. CDR3 length: 14 amino acids. Germline loops: CDR1 SGHNT, CDR2 YYREEE (reference sequence). Using immunoSEQ multiplex PCR, the repertoire was profiled, and TCRdb retains in-frame clones only, with some absent. The repertoire has approximately 70,000 clones, 90% to 95% of them found once; the top ten carry 2.6%. This chain joins TRBV5-4 and TRBJ2-1, with no clear D. The source of this sequence is a man between 45 and 60 years old with COVID-19, enrolled during active disease. Sequenced input: peripheral blood. This CDR3 is CASSLASRDNEQFF. As DNA, the CDR3 is TGTGCCAGCAGCTTGGCTTCCCGTGACAATGAGCAGTTCTTC. The whole variable domain, remainder taken from reference TRBV5-4 and TRBJ2-1, is ETGVTQSPTHLIKTRGQQVTLRCSSQSGHNTVSWYQQALGQGPQFIFQYYREEENGRGNFPPRFSGLQFPNYSSELNVNALELDDSALYLCASSLASRDNEQFFGPGTRLTVL.